This T cell receptor (beta chain) was sequenced during a study of blood T cell repertoires in COVID-19. The CDR3 loop spans 16 amino acids. CDR1 is SEHNR and CDR2 is FQNEAQ in the germline V gene (reference sequence). J was trimmed by 3 bases and V by 0 bases; bases with no gene match: 2. Repertoires were generated with immunoSEQ multiplex PCR, while TCRdb's copy carries only in-frame clones and drops some. The sample yields nearly 250,000 clones, more than 75% seen once. The chain links TRBV7-9 to TRBJ1-4, with TRBD1 matching 9 bases. This TCR was recovered from a woman aged 50 to 65 who had recovered from COVID-19. The sequenced sample consisted of PBMCs or T cells enriched from blood (not recorded which). The CDR3 is CASSLAGQGANEKLFF. CDR3 DNA sequence: TGTGCCAGCAGCTTAGCGGGACAGGGAGCTAATGAAAAACTGTTTTTT.